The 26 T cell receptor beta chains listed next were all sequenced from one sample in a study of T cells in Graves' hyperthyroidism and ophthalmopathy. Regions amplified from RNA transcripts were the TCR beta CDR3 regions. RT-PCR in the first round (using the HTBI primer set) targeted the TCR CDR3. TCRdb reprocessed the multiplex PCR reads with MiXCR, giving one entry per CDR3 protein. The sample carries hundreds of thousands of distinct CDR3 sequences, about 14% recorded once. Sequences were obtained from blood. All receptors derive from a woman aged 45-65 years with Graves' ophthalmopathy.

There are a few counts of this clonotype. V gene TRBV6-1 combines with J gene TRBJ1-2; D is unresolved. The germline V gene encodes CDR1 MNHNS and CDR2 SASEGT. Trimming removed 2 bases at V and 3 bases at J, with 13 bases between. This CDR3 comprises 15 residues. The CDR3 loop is CASSEMPGPYYGYTF. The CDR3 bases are TGTGCCAGCAGTGAAATGCCCGGACCTTACTATGGCTACACCTTC.

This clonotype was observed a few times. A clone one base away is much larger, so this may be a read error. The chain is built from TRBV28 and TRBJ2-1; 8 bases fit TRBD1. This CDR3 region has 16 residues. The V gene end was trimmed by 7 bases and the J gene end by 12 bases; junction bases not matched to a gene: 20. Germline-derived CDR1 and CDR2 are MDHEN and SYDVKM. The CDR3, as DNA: TGTGCCAGCAACACCGAGAGGACAGGGTCCGGAGGTGGGCAGTTCTTC. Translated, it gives CASNTERTGSGGGQFF.

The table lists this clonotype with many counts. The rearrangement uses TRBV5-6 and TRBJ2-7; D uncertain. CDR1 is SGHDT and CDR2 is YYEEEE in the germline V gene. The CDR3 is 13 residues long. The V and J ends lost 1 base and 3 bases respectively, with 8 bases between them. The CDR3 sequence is CASSLYQIYEQYF. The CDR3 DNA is TGTGCCAGCAGCTTGTACCAAATCTACGAGCAGTACTTC.

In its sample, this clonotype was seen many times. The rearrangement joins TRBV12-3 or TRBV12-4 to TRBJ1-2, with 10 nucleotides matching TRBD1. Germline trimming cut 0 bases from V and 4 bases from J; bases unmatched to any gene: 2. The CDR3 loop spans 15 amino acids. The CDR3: CASSLATGGIYGYTF. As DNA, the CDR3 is TGTGCCAGCAGTTTAGCGACAGGGGGCATCTATGGCTACACCTTC.

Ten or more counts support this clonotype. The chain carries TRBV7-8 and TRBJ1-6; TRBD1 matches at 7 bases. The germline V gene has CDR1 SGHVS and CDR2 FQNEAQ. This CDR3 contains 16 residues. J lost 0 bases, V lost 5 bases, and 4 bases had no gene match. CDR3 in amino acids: CASSLRDSSYNSPLHF. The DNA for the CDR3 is TGTGCCAGCAGCCTCCGGGACAGCTCCTATAATTCACCCCTCCACTTT.

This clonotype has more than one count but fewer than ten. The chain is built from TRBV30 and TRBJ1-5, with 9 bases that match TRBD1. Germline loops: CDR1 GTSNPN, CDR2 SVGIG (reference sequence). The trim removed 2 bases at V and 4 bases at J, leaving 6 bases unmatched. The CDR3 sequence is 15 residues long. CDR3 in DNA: TGTGCCTGGAGTAGGACAGGGGCCAAAAATCAGCCCCAGCATTTT. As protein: CAWSRTGAKNQPQHF.

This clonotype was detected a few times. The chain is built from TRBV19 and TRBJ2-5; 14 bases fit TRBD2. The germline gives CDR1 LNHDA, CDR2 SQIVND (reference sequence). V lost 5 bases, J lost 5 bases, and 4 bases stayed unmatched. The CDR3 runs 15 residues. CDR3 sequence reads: CASSWGTSGSETQYF. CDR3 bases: TGTGCCAGTAGTTGGGGGACTAGCGGGAGTGAGACCCAGTACTTC.

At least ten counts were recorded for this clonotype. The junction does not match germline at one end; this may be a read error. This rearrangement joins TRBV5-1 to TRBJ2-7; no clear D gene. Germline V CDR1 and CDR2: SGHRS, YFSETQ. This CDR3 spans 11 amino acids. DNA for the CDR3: TGTGCCAGCAGTTACTCCTACGAGCAGTACTTC. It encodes CASSYSYEQYF.

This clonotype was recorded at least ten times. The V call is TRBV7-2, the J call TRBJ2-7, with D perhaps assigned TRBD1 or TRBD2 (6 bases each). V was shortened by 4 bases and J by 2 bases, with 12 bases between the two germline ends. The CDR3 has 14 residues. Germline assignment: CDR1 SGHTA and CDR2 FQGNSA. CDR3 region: CASSSTRGPYEQYF. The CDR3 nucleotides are TGTGCCAGCAGCTCCACTCGGGGGCCCTACGAGCAGTACTTC.

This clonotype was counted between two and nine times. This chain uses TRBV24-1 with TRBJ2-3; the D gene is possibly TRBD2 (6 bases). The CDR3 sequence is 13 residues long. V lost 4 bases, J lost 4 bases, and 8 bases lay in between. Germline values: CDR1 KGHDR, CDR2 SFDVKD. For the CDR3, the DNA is TGTGCCACCAGTGAGGTAGCGGCAGATACGCAGTATTTT. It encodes CATSEVAADTQYF.

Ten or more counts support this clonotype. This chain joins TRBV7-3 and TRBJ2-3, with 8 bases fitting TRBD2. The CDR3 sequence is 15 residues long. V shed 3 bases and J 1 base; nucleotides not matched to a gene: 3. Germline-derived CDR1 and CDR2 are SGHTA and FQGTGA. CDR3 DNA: TGTGCCAGCAGCTTCGCGACTAGCGGCACAGATACGCAGTATTTT. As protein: CASSFATSGTDTQYF.

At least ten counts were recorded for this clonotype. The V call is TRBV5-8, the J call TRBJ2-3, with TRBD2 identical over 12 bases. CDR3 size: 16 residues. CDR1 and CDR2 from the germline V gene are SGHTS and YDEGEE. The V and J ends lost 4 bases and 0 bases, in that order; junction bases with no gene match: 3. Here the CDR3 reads CASSTGTSGSTDTQYF. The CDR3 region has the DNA TGTGCCAGCAGCACGGGGACTAGCGGGAGCACAGATACGCAGTATTTT.

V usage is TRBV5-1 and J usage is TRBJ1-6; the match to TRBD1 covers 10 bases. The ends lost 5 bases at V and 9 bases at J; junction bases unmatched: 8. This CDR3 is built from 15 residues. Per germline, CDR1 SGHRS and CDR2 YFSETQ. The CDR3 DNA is TGCGCCAGCAGAACACCGGGACAGGGGTTTTCACCCCTCCACTTT. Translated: CASRTPGQGFSPLHF.

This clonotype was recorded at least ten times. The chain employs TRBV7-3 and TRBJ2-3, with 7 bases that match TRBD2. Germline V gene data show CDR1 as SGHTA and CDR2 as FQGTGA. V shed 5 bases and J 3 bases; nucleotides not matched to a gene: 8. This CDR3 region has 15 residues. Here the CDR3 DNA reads TGTGCCAGCAGCAGAACCGGGACTATAACAGATACGCAGTATTTT. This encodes CASSRTGTITDTQYF.

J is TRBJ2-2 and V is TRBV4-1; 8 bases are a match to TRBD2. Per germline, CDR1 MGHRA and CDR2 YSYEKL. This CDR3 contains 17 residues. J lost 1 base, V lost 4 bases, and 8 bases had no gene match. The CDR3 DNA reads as TGCGCCAGCAGCCCAGGCGGGGCGGGAGGGAACACCGGGGAGCTGTTTTTT. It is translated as CASSPGGAGGNTGELFF.

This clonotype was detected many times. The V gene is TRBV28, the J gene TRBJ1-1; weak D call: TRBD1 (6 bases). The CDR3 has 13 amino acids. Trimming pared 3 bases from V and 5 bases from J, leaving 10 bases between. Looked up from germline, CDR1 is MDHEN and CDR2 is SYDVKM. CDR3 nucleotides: TGTGCCAGCAGTTTTACCAGGGGAACTGAAGCTTTCTTT. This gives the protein CASSFTRGTEAFF. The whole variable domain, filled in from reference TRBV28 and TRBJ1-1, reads DVKVTQSSRYLVKRTGEKVFLECVQDMDHENMFWYRQDPGLGLRLIYFSYDVKMKEKGDIPEGYSVSREKKERFSLILESASTNQTSMYLCASSFTRGTEAFFGQGTRLTVV.

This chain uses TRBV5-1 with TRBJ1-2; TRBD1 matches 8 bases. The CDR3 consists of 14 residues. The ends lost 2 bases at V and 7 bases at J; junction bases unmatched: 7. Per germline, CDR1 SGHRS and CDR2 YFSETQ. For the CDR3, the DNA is TGCGCCAGCAGCTTAATTGGACAGGGTGGTGGCTACACCTTC. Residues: CASSLIGQGGGYTF.

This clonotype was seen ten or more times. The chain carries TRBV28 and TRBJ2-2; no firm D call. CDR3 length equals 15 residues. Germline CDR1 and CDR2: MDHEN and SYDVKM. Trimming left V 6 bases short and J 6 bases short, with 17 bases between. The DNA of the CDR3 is TGTGCCAGCAGCGAACTCCCAGACAATCCCGGGGAGCTGTTTTTT. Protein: CASSELPDNPGELFF.

The CDR3 here is CASTQTGGLAGGEQFF. The CDR3 DNA is TGTGCCAGCACCCAGACAGGGGGACTAGCGGGAGGTGAGCAGTTCTTC. The V and J genes are TRBV12-3 or TRBV12-4 and TRBJ2-1; 15 bases are shared with TRBD2. The CDR3 covers 16 residues. The V segment lost 7 bases and the J segment 9 bases; nucleotides outside the gene matches: 10.

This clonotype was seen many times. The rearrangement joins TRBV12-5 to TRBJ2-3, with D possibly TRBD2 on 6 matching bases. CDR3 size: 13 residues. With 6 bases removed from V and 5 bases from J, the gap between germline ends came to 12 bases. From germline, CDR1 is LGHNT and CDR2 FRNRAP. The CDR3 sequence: CASGPTGRDTQYF. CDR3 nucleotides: TGTGCTAGTGGCCCGACCGGGAGAGATACGCAGTATTTT.

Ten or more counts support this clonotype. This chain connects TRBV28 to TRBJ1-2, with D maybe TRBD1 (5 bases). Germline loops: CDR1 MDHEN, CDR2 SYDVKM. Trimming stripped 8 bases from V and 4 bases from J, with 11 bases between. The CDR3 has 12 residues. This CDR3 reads CASETVSYGYTF. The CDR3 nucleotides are TGTGCCAGCGAGACAGTGAGCTATGGCTACACCTTC.

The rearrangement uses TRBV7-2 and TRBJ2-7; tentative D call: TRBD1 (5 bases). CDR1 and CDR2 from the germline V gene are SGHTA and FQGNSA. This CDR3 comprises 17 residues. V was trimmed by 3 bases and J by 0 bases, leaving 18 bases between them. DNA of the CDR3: TGTGCCAGCAGCTTTATCCCCCAGAGGACAAGCTCCTACGAGCAGTACTTC. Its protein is CASSFIPQRTSSYEQYF. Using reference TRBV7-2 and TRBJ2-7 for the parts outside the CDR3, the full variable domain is GAGVSQSPSNKVTEKGKDVELRCDPISGHTALYWYRQSLGQGLEFLIYFQGNSAPDKSGLPSDRFSAERTGGSVSTLTIQRTQQEDSAVYLCASSFIPQRTSSYEQYFGPGTRLTVT.

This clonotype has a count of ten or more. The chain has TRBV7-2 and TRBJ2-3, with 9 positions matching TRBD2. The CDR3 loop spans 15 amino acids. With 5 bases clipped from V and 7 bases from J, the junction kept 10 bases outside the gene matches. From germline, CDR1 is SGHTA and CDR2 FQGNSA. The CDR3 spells CASSPKRGALYTQYF. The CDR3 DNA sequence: TGTGCCAGCAGCCCAAAGCGGGGGGCGTTATATACGCAGTATTTT.

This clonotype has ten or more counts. CDR3 sequence: CASSLLAGVTDTQYF. The CDR3 bases are TGTGCCAGCAGCTTACTAGCGGGAGTTACAGATACGCAGTATTTT. The chain has TRBV7-2 and TRBJ2-3; TRBD2 aligns across 10 bases. Looked up from germline, CDR1 is SGHTA and CDR2 is FQGNSA. This CDR3 spans 15 amino acids. The V gene end was trimmed by 2 bases and the J gene end by 3 bases; junction bases not matched to a gene: 2.

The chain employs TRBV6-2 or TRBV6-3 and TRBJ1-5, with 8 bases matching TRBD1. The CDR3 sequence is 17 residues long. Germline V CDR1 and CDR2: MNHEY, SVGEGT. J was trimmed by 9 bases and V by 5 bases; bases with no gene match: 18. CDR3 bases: TGTGCCAGCAGTAAAGGGACAGGCTGGAAGGGAGGGCTGCCCCAGCATTTT. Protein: CASSKGTGWKGGLPQHF.

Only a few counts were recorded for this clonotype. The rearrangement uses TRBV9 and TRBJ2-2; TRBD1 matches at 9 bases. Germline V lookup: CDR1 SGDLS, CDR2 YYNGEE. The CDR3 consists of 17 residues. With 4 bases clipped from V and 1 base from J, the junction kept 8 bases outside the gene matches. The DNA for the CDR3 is TGTGCCAGCAGCTCCAATACAGGGGGCCGGAACACCGGGGAGCTGTTTTTT. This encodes CASSSNTGGRNTGELFF.